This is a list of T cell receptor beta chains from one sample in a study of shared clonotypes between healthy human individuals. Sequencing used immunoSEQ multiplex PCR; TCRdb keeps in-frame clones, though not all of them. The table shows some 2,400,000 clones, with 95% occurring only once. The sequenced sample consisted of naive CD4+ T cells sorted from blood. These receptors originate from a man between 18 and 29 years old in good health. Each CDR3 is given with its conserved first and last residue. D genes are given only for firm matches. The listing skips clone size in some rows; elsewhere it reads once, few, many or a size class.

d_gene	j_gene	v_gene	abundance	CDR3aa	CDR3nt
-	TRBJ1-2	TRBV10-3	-	CAISGSVGYTF	TGTGCCATCAGCGGCTCCGTTGGCTACACCTTC
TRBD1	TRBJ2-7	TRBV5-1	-	CASSLPGQGGYEQYF	TGCGCCAGCAGCTTACCCGGACAGGGGGGGTACGAGCAGTACTTC
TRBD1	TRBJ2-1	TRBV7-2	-	CASSSEPGQRYEQFF	TGTGCCAGCAGCTCGGAACCGGGACAGAGGTACGAGCAGTTCTTC
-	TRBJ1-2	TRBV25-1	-	CASSEGGGYGYTF	TGTGCCAGCAGTGAAGGGGGCGGCTATGGCTACACCTTC
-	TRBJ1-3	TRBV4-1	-	CASSQPYGNTIYF	TGCGCCAGCAGCCAGCCCTATGGAAACACCATATATTTT
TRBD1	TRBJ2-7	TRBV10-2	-	CASSSPDREHEQYF	TGCGCCAGCAGTTCCCCGGACAGGGAGCACGAGCAGTACTTC
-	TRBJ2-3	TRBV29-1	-	CNGQSLGDPTDTQYF	TGCAACGGACAGTCTCTAGGGGACCCCACAGATACGCAGTATTTT
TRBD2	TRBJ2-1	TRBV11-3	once	CASSSSRTSGRIGQFF	TGTGCCAGCAGCAGCTCGAGGACTAGCGGGAGGATCGGGCAGTTCTTC
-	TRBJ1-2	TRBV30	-	CAWREIQGSYGYTF	TGTGCCTGGAGGGAGATCCAGGGGAGCTATGGCTACACCTTC
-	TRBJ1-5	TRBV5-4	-	CASILDRGADGNQPQHF	TGTGCCAGCATATTGGACAGAGGGGCGGACGGCAATCAGCCCCAGCATTTT
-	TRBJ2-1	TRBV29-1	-	CSVGKPLYNEQFF	TGCAGCGTTGGTAAGCCTCTCTACAATGAGCAGTTCTTC
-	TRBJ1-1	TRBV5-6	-	CASSLVGVNTEAFF	TGTGCCAGCAGCTTGGTTGGGGTGAACACTGAAGCTTTCTTT
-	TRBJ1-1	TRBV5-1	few	CASSLSLENTEAFF	TGCGCCAGCAGCTTGTCTCTAGAGAACACTGAAGCTTTCTTT
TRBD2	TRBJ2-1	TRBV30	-	CAWSLHSGGIPMGNEQFF	TGTGCCTGGAGTCTCCATAGCGGGGGGATACCTATGGGAAATGAGCAGTTCTTC
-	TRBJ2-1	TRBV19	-	CASSIERTRVGNEQFF	TGTGCCAGTAGTATAGAAAGGACTCGTGTGGGGAATGAGCAGTTCTTC
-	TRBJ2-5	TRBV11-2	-	CASSLGAGSGETQYF	TGTGCCAGCAGCTTAGGGGCAGGATCAGGAGAGACCCAGTACTTC
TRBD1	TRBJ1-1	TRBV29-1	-	CSVDRAGGGTEAFF	TGCAGCGTTGACCGGGCAGGGGGAGGCACTGAAGCTTTCTTT
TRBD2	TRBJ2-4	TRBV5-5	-	CASSRTSGEGNIQYF	TGTGCCAGCAGCCGGACTAGCGGGGAGGGAAACATTCAGTACTTC
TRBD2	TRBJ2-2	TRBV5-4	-	CASRERGGAIGELFF	TGTGCCAGCAGGGAGCGGGGGGGCGCCATCGGGGAGCTGTTTTTT
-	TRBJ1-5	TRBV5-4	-	CASSLAGGGQPQHF	TGTGCCAGCAGCTTGGCAGGAGGCGGTCAGCCCCAGCATTTT
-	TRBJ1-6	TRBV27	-	CASSLISAGGNSPLHF	TGTGCCAGCAGTTTAATCTCAGCGGGTGGTAATTCACCCCTCCACTTT
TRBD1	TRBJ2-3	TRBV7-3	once	CASSANGQGISTDTQYF	TGTGCCAGCAGCGCGAACGGACAGGGGATAAGCACAGATACGCAGTATTTT
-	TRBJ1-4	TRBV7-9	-	CASSFRGGPQTQKLFF	TGTGCCAGCAGCTTCCGAGGAGGCCCCCAAACCCAAAAACTGTTTTTT
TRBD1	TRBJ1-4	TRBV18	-	CASSPRGQGVMANEKLFF	TGTGCCAGCTCACCACGAGGACAGGGCGTTATGGCTAATGAAAAACTGTTTTTT
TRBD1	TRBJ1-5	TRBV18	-	CASSPQEGAGQPQHF	TGTGCCAGCTCACCACAGGAGGGGGCCGGTCAGCCCCAGCATTTT
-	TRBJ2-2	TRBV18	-	CASSPSYRTNTGELFF	TGTGCCAGCTCACCAAGCTACCGGACGAACACCGGGGAGCTGTTTTTT
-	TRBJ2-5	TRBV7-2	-	CASSQDGLPETQYF	TGTGCCAGCAGCCAGGACGGTCTCCCGGAGACCCAGTACTTC
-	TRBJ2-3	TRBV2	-	CASSTETDSTDTQYF	TGTGCCAGCAGTACGGAGACAGATAGCACAGATACGCAGTATTTT
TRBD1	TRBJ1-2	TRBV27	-	CASSFRQGYGYTF	TGTGCCAGCAGTTTCCGACAGGGCTATGGCTACACCTTC
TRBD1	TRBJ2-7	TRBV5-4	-	CASSLGTGQGMVGSYEQYF	TGTGCCAGCAGTTTAGGGACTGGACAGGGGATGGTAGGCTCCTACGAGCAGTACTTC
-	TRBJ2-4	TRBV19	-	CASQGLAKNIQYF	TGTGCCAGCCAAGGGCTAGCCAAAAACATTCAGTACTTC
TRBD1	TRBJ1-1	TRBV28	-	CASRGGLNTEAFF	TGTGCCAGCAGAGGGGGCCTGAACACTGAAGCTTTCTTT
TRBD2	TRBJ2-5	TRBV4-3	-	CASSTGLAGEETQYF	TGCGCCAGCAGCACCGGACTAGCGGGAGAAGAGACCCAGTACTTC
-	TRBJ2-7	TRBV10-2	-	CASSESRGSGEQYF	TGCGCCAGCAGTGAGTCTAGAGGGTCTGGCGAGCAGTACTTC
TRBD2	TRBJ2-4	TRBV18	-	CASSPPGTGGKNIQYF	TGTGCCAGCTCACCACCAGGAACGGGAGGCAAAAACATTCAGTACTTC
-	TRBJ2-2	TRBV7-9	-	CASSFPRGAGNGELFF	TGTGCCAGCAGCTTCCCCAGGGGCGCGGGTAACGGGGAGCTGTTTTTT
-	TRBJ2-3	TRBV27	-	CASSPGGTQYF	TGTGCCAGCAGTCCCGGTGGTACGCAGTATTTT
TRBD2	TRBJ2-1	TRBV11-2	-	CASSPTSGSNEQFF	TGTGCCAGCAGTCCGACTAGCGGGAGCAATGAGCAGTTCTTC
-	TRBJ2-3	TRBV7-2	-	CASSEAMAGQYF	TGTGCCAGCAGCGAAGCGATGGCGGGGCAGTATTTT
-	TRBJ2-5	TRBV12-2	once	CASRRQGLQETQYF	TGTGCAAGTCGCAGACAGGGTCTCCAAGAGACCCAGTACTTC
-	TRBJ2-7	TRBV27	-	CASSLSTGTAGQYF	TGTGCCAGCAGTTTATCGACTGGGACGGCAGGGCAGTACTTC
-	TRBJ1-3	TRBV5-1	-	CASSSDRFSGNTIYF	TGCGCCAGCAGCTCGGACCGATTCTCTGGAAACACCATATATTTT
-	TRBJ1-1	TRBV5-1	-	CASSRSGALGTEAFF	TGCGCCAGCAGCCGGTCCGGGGCCCTGGGTACTGAAGCTTTCTTT
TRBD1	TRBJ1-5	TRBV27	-	CASSPGQGNMYSNQPQHF	TGTGCCAGCAGTCCTGGACAGGGGAACATGTATAGCAATCAGCCCCAGCATTTT
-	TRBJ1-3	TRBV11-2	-	CASSLEIGHTSRTIYF	TGTGCCAGCAGCTTAGAGATAGGACATACCTCGCGCACCATATATTTT
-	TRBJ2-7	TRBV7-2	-	CASSLGLWGEQYF	TGTGCCAGCAGCTTAGGTTTGTGGGGCGAGCAGTACTTC
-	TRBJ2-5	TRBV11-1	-	CASSSSAVGRRVAETQYF	TGTGCCAGCAGCTCCTCGGCCGTTGGGCGCCGGGTTGCGGAGACCCAGTACTTC
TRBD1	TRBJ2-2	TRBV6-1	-	CASMRGDRATGELFF	TGTGCCAGCATGAGAGGTGACAGGGCCACCGGGGAGCTGTTTTTT
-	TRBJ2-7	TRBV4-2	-	CASSQTWATYEQYF	TGTGCCAGCAGCCAAACCTGGGCAACCTACGAGCAGTACTTC
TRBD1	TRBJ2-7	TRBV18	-	CASSPDRGLYEQYF	TGTGCCAGCTCACCGGACAGGGGGCTGTACGAGCAGTACTTC
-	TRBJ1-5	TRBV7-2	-	CASSNGQGHNQPQHF	TGTGCCAGCAGCAACGGGCAGGGCCACAATCAGCCCCAGCATTTT
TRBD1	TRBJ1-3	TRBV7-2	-	CASSTRTGAGNTIYF	TGTGCCAGCAGCACCCGGACAGGGGCTGGAAACACCATATATTTT
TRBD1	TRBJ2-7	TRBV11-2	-	CASSLGQGTDEQYF	TGTGCCAGCAGCTTAGGACAGGGTACCGACGAGCAGTACTTC
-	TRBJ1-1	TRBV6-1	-	CASLGQMNTEAFF	TGTGCCAGCTTAGGACAGATGAACACTGAAGCTTTCTTT
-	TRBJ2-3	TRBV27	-	CASSLAGTQYF	TGTGCCAGCAGTTTAGCTGGTACGCAGTATTTT
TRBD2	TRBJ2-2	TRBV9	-	CASSARGTSGNTGELFF	TGTGCCAGCAGCGCCCGAGGGACTAGCGGGAACACCGGGGAGCTGTTTTTT